The source of this T cell receptor beta chain is a study of shared clonotypes between healthy human individuals. Across the whole study: In total, the donors were a couple of women and a few men aged 18 to 49.

CDR3 length: 14 amino acids. V was clipped by 5 bases and J by 0 bases, with 6 bases between them. Germline V gene data show CDR1 as SGHRS and CDR2 as YFSETQ. As for this clone: What it binds is unknown.

Authors' processing steps: ImmunoSEQ junction-only sequences lacked quality scores, so their filtering differed. Sequenced by immunoSEQ multiplex PCR; TCRdb stores in-frame clones only, minus some. V, J and clone size derive from that table, while D and trimming were established from the DNA sequence. This table has a few million clones, roughly nine tenths appearing once. The study's findings and limits: The authors expected sequencing depth to affect clonotype sharing among donors. In several donors, around 5.5% of naive CD4 clonotypes appeared in common.

Sequencing was carried out using naive CD4+ T cells sorted from blood. Subset here: CD45RA+ positively selected. The genes are TRBV5-1 and TRBJ2-6; D call uncertain. The sequence derives from a young man in good health. CDR3 DNA sequence: TGCGCCAGCAGGACGGCCTCTGGGGCCAACGTCCTGACTTTC. Translated: CASRTASGANVLTF. Supplemented by reference TRBV5-1 and TRBJ2-6, the full variable domain reads KAGVTQTPRYLIKTRGQQVTLSCSPISGHRSVSWYQQTPGQGLQFLFEYFSETQRNKGNFPGRFSGRQFSNSRSEMNVSTLELGDSALYLCASRTASGANVLTFGAGSRLTVL.